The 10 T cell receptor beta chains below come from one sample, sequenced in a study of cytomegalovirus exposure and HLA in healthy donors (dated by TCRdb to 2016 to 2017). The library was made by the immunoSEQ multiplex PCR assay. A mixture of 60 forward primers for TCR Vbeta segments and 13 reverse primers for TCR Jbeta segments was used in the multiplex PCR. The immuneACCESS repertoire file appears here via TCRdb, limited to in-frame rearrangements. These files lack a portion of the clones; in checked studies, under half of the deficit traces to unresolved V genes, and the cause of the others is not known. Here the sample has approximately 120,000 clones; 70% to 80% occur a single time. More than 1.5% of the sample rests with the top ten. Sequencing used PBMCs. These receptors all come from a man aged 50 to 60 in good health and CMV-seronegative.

The CDR3 loop is CASSLGDRGFGYTF. In DNA form, the CDR3 reads TGCGCCAGCAGCTTGGGGGACAGGGGCTTTGGCTACACCTTC. The chain recombines TRBV5-1 with TRBJ1-2; 10 bases align to TRBD1. With V trimmed by 0 bases and J by 7 bases, 3 bases remained unmatched. The germline V gene has CDR1 SGHRS and CDR2 YFSETQ. The CDR3 totals 14 residues. Supplemented by reference TRBV5-1 and TRBJ1-2, the full variable domain reads KAGVTQTPRYLIKTRGQQVTLSCSPISGHRSVSWYQQTPGQGLQFLFEYFSETQRNKGNFPGRFSGRQFSNSRSEMNVSTLELGDSALYLCASSLGDRGFGYTFGSGTRLTVV.

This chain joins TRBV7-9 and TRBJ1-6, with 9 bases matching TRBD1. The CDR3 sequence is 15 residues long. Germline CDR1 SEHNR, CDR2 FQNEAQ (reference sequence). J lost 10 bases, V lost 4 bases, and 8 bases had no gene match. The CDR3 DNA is TGTGCCAGCAGCTCCGGGACAGGGAAATCCTCACCCCTCCACTTT. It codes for CASSSGTGKSSPLHF.

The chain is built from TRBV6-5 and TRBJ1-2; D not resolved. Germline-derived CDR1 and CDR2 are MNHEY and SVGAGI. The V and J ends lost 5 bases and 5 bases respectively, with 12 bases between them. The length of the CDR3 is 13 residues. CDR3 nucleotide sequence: TGTGCCAGCAGTGCGAGACAAGGATATGGCTACACCTTC. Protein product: CASSARQGYGYTF.

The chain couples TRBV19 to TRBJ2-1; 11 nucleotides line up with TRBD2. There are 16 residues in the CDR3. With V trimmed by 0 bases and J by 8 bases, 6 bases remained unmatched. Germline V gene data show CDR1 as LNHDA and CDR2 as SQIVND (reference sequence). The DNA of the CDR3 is TGTGCCAGTAGTATAGAACTAGCGGGGGTAAGAGATGAGCAGTTCTTC. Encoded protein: CASSIELAGVRDEQFF.

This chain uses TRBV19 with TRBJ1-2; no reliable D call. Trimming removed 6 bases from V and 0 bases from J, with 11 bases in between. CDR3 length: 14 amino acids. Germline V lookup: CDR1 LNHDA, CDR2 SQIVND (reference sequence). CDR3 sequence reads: CASSLGSTNYGYTF. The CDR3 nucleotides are TGTGCCAGTAGCCTGGGCAGCACTAACTATGGCTACACCTTC. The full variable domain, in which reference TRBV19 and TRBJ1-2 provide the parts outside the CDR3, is DGGITQSPKYLFRKEGQNVTLSCEQNLNHDAMYWYRQDPGQGLRLIYYSQIVNDFQKGDIAEGYSVSREKKESFPLTVTSAQKNPTAFYLCASSLGSTNYGYTFGSGTRLTVV.

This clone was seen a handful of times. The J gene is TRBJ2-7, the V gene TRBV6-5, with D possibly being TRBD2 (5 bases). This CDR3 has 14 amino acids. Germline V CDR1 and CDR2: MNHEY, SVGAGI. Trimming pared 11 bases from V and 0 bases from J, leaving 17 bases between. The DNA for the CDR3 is TGTGCCGCTGGCCCCTCGGGGAGCTCCTACGAGCAGTACGTC. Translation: CAAGPSGSSYEQYV.

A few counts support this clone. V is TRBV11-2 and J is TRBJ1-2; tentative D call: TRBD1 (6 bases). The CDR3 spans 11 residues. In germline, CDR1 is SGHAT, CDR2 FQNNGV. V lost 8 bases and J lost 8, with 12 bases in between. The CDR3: CASGAGEGYTF. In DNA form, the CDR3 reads TGTGCCAGCGGGGCAGGGGAGGGCTACACCTTC.

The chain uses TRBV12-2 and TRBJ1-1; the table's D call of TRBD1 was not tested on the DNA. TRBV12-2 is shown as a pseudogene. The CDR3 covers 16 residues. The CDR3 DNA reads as TGTGCAAGTCGCTTAGATCATGGACAGGGGAACACTGAAGCTTTCTTT. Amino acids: CASRLDHGQGNTEAFF.

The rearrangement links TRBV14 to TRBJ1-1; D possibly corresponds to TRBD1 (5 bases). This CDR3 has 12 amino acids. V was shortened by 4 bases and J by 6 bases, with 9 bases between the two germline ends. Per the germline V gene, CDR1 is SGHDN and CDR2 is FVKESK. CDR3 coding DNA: TGTGCCAGCAGCCCCCAGGGTCCTGAAGCTTTCTTT. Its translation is CASSPQGPEAFF.

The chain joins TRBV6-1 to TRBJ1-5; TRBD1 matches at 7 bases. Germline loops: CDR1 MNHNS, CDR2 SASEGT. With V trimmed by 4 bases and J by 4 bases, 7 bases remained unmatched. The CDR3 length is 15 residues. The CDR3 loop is CASSVRDRQNQPQHF. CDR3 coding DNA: TGTGCCAGCAGTGTGAGGGACAGACAAAATCAGCCCCAGCATTTT.